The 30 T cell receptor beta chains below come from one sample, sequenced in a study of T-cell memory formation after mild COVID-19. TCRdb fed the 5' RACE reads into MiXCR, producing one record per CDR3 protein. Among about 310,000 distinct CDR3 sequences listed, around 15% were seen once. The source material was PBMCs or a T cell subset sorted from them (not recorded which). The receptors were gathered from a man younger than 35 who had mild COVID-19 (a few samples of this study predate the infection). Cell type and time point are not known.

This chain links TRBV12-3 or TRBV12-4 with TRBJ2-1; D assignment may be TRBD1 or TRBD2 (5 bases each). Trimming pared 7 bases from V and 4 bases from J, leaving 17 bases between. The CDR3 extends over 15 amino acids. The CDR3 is CASTPGAWGYNEQFF. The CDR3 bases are TGTGCCAGCACCCCCGGGGCCTGGGGATACAATGAGCAGTTCTTC.

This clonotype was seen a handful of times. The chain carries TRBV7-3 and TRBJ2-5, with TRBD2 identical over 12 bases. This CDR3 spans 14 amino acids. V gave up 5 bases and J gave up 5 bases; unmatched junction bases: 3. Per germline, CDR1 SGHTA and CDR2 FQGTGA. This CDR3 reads CASSPSGGAETQYF. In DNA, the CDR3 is TGTGCCAGCAGCCCTAGCGGGGGGGCTGAGACCCAGTACTTC.

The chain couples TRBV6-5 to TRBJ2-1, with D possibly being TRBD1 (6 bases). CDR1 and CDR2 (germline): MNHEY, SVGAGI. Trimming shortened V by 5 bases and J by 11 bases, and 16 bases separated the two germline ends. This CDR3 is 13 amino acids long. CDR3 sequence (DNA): TGTGCCAGCAGTGGACGGGCAGGGGTAAAGCAGTTCTTC. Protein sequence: CASSGRAGVKQFF.

The CDR3 here is CSARSRGGITGELFF. The DNA of the CDR3 is TGCAGCGCGCGTTCAAGGGGCGGTATCACCGGGGAGCTGTTTTTT. The chain carries TRBV29-1 and TRBJ2-2; a possible D gene is TRBD1 (5 bases). Germline lookup yields CDR1 SQVTM and CDR2 ANQGSEA. The CDR3 loop spans 15 amino acids. Trimming took off 7 bases at V and 4 bases at J, with 19 bases between the two ends.

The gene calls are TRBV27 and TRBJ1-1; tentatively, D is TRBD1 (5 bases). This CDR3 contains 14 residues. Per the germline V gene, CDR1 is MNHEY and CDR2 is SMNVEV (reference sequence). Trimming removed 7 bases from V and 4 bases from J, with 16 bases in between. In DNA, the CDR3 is TGTGCCAGCATCAAAAACCCTGGGGGCACTGAAGCTTTCTTT. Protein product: CASIKNPGGTEAFF.

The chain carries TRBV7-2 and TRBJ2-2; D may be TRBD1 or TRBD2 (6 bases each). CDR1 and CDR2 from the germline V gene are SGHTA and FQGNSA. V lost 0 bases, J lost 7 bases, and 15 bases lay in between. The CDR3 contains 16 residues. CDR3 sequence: CASSLAFPGAGGELFF. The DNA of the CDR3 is TGTGCCAGCAGCTTAGCATTTCCGGGGGCTGGCGGGGAGCTGTTTTTT.

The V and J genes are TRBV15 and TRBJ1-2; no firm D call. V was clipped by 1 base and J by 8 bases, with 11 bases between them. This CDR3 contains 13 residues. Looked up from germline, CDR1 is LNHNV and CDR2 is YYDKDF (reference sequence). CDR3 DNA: TGTGCCACCAGCAGAGGGATGGATTGGGGCTACACCTTC. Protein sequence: CATSRGMDWGYTF.

CDR3 in amino acids: CASSLDRATNEKLFF. CDR3 nucleotide sequence: TGTGCCAGCAGCTTGGACAGAGCAACTAATGAAAAACTGTTTTTT. The V call is TRBV7-3, the J call TRBJ1-4, with a tentative D call TRBD1 (6 bases). Germline CDR1 and CDR2: SGHTA and FQGTGA. The CDR3 length is 15 residues. V was clipped by 3 bases and J by 0 bases, with 8 bases between them.

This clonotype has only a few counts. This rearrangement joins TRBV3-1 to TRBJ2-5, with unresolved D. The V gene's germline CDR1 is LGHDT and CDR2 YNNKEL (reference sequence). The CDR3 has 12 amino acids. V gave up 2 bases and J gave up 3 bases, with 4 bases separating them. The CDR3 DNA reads TGTGCCAGCAGCCAACTAGAAGAGACCCAGTACTTC. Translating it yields CASSQLEETQYF.

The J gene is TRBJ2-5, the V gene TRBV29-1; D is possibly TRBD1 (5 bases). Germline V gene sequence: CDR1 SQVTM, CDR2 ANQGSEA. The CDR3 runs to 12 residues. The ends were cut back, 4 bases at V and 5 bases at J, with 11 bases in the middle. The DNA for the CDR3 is TGCAGCGTTGGGACACCAGGGGAGACCCAGTACTTC. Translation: CSVGTPGETQYF.

The CDR3 is CASSPPYSPLHF. In DNA form, the CDR3 reads TGTGCCAGCAGTCCCCCATATTCACCCCTCCACTTT. The chain joins TRBV12-3 or TRBV12-4 to TRBJ1-6; unclear D gene. The V end lost 5 bases, the J end lost 8 bases, and 7 bases lay between the germline ends. The CDR3 consists of 12 residues.

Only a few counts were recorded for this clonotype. The CDR3 loop reads CSALRDIGGEQYF. CDR3 in DNA: TGCAGTGCTCTCAGGGACATCGGCGGAGAGCAGTACTTC. The V gene is TRBV20-1, the J gene TRBJ2-7, with D tentatively TRBD1 (6 bases). V dropped 5 bases and J dropped 7 bases, with 18 bases sitting between them. In germline, CDR1 is DFQATT, CDR2 SNEGSKA (reference sequence). The CDR3 length is 13 residues.

The CDR3 region is CAWSPRTSGVYNEQFF. The CDR3 DNA is TGTGCCTGGAGCCCCAGGACTAGCGGGGTCTACAATGAGCAGTTCTTC. V and J are TRBV30 and TRBJ2-1; TRBD2 matches at 12 bases. V lost 3 bases and J lost 3; bases outside the gene matches: 6. Germline CDR1 reads GTSNPN; CDR2 reads SVGIG (reference sequence). The CDR3 has 16 residues.

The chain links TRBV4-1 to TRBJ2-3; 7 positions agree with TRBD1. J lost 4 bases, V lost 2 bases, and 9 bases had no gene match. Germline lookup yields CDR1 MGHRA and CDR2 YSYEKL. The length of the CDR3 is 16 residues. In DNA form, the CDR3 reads TGCGCCAGCAGCCAAACGCCGGGACAGCGAGCAGATACGCAGTATTTT. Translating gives CASSQTPGQRADTQYF.

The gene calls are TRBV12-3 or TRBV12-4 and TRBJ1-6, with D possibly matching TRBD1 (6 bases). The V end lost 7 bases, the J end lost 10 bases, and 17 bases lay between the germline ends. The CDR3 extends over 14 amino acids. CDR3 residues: CASTFQGLNSPLHF. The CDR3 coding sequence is TGTGCCAGCACCTTCCAGGGGTTAAACTCACCCCTCCACTTT.

The DNA of the CDR3 is TGTGCCAGCAGCTTAGAGGGACAGGCTAACACTGAAGCTTTCTTT. Its translation is CASSLEGQANTEAFF. The genes are TRBV7-2 and TRBJ1-1, with TRBD1 matching over 8 bases. The germline V gene has CDR1 SGHTA and CDR2 FQGNSA. The CDR3 has 15 amino acids. V was clipped by 1 base and J by 2 bases; unmatched bases: 3.

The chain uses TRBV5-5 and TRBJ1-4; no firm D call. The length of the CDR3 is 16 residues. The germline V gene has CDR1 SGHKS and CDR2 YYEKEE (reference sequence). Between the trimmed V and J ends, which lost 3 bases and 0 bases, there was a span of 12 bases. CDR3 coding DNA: TGTGCCAGCAGCTCGACCGGACGGCCAACTAATGAAAAACTGTTTTTT. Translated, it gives CASSSTGRPTNEKLFF.

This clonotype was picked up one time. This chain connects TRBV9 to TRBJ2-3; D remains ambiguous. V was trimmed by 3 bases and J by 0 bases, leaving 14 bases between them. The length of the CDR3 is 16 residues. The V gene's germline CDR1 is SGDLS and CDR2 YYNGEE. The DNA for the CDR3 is TGTGCCAGCAGCGGCCGGTCGCCCTCTAGCACAGATACGCAGTATTTT. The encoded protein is CASSGRSPSSTDTQYF.

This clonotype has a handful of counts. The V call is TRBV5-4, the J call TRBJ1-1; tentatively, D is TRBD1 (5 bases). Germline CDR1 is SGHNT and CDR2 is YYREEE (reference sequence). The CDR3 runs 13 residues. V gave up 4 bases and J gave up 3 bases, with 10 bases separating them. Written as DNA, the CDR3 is TGTGCCAGCAGCAAGGACACTTACACTGAAGCTTTCTTT. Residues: CASSKDTYTEAFF. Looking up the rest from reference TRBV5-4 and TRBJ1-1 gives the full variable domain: ETGVTQSPTHLIKTRGQQVTLRCSSQSGHNTVSWYQQALGQGPQFIFQYYREEENGRGNFPPRFSGLQFPNYSSELNVNALELDDSALYLCASSKDTYTEAFFGQGTRLTVV.

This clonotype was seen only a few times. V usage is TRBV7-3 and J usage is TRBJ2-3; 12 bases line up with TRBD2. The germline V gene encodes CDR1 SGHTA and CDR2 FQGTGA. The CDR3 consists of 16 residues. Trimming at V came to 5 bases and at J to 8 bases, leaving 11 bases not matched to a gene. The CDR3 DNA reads TGTGCCAGCAGCCCCCATCTAGCGGGGGGGCCGTCTACGCAGTATTTT. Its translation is CASSPHLAGGPSTQYF.

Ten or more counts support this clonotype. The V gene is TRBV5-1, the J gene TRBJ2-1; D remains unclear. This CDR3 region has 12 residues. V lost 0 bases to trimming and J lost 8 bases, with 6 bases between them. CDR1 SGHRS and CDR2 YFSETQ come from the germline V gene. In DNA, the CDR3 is TGCGCCAGCAGCTTGGAGTCATATGAGCAGTTCTTC. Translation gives CASSLESYEQFF.

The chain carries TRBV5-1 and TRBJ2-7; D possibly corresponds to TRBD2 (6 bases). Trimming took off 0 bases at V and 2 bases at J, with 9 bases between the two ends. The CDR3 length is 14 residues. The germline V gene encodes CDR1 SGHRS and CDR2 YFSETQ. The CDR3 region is CASSLDGLTYEQYF. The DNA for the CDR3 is TGCGCCAGCAGCTTGGACGGACTAACCTACGAGCAGTACTTC.

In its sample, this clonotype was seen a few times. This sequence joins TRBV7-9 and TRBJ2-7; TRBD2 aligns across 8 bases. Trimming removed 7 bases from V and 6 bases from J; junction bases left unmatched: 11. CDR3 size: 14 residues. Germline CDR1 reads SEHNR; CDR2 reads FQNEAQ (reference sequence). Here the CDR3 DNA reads TGTGCCAGCATCTCGGTCGGGGGGGATCCCGAGCAGTACTTC. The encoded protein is CASISVGGDPEQYF.

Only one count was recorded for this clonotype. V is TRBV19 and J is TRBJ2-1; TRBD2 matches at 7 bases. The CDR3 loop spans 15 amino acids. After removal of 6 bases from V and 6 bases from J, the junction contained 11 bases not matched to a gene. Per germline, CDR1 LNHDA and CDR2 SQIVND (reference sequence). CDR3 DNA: TGTGCCAGTAGCTGGCCGCGGGGGTCTACCAATGAGCAGTTCTTC. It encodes CASSWPRGSTNEQFF.

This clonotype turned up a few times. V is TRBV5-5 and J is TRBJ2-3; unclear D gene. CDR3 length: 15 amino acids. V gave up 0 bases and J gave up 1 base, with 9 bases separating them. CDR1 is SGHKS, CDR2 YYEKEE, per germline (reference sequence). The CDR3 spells CASSLGRRGTDTQYF. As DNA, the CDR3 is TGTGCCAGCAGCTTGGGACGTCGGGGCACAGATACGCAGTATTTT.

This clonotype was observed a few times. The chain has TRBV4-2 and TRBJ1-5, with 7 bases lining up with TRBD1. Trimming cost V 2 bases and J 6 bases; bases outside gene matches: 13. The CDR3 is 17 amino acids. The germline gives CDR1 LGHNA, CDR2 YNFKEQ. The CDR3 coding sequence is TGTGCCAGCAGCCAACTATTACAGGGGAAAAAGAGTCAGCCCCAGCATTTT. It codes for CASSQLLQGKKSQPQHF.

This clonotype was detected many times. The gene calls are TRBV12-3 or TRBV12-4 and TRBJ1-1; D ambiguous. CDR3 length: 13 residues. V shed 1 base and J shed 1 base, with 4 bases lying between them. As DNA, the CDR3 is TGTGCCAGCAGTTTAGGCCCGAACACTGAAGCTTTCTTT. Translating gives CASSLGPNTEAFF.

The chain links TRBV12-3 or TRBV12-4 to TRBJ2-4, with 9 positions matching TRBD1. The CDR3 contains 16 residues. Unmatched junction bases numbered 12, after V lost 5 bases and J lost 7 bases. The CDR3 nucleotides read TGTGCCAGCAGTGGCTCAGGACAGGGGATTCCGAACATTCAGTACTTC. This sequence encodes CASSGSGQGIPNIQYF.

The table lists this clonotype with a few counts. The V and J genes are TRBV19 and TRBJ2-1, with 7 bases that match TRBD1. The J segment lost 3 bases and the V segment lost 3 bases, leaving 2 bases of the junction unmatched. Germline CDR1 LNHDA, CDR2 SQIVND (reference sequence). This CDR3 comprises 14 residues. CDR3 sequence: CASSMRQGYNEQFF. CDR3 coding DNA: TGTGCCAGTAGTATGCGACAGGGCTACAATGAGCAGTTCTTC.

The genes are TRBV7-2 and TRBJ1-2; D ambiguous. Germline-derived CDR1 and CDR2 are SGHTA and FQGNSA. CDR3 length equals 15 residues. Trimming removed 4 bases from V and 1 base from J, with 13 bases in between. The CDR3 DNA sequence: TGTGCCAGCAGCTGGTTTCGGACGGATAACTATGGCTACACCTTC. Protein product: CASSWFRTDNYGYTF.